The present T cell receptor (beta chain) was sequenced within a study of T-cell memory formation after mild COVID-19. V dropped 3 bases and J dropped 3 bases, with 21 bases sitting between them. This CDR3 has 18 amino acids. Germline CDR1 SGHRS, CDR2 YFSETQ. One entry per CDR3 protein results from TCRdb running MiXCR on the 5' RACE reads. The data contain around 470,000 distinct CDR3 sequences, around 19% of them seen just once; the ten biggest clones take up roughly 8.4%. The receptor's source is an adult woman who had mild COVID-19 (a few samples of this study predate the infection). Cell type and time point are not known. Source material: PBMCs or a T cell subset sorted from them (not recorded which). The V and J genes are TRBV5-1 and TRBJ2-2; D perhaps matches TRBD1 (6 bases). CDR3 sequence reads: CASSSLQNRVSYTGELFF. CDR3 coding DNA: TGCGCCAGCAGCTCGTTGCAAAACAGGGTTTCGTACACCGGGGAGCTGTTTTTT. The variable domain in full, completed from reference TRBV5-1 and TRBJ2-2, reads KAGVTQTPRYLIKTRGQQVTLSCSPISGHRSVSWYQQTPGQGLQFLFEYFSETQRNKGNFPGRFSGRQFSNSRSEMNVSTLELGDSALYLCASSSLQNRVSYTGELFFGEGSRLTVL.